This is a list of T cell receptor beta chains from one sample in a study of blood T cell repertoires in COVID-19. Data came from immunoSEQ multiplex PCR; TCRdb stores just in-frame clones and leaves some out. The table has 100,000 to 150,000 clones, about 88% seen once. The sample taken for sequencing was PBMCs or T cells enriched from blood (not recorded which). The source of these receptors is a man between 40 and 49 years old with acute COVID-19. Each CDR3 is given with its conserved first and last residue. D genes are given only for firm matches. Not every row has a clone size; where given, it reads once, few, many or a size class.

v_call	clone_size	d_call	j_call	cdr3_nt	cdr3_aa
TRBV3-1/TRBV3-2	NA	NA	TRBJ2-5	TGTGCCAGCAGCCAATCCACGGCGGGTGCAGAGACCCAGTACTTC	CASSQSTAGAETQYF
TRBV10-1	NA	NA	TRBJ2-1	TGCGCCAGCAGTGACGGTTCCCACCTCAATGAGCAGTTCTTC	CASSDGSHLNEQFF
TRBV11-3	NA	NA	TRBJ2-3	TGTGCCAGCAGCTGGGAAAGGGGAGATACGCAGTATTTT	CASSWERGDTQYF
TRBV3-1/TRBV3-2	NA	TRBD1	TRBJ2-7	TGTGCCAGCAGCCATTACGGACAGGGAGAAAGGTACTTC	CASSHYGQGERYF
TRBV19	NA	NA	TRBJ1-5	TGTGCCAGTAGTATTGACGGGACAATGAGTCAGCCCCAGCATTTT	CASSIDGTMSQPQHF
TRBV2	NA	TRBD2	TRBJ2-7	TGTGCCAGCAGTGGCACGGGAGGCCCATTGGACCCTTACTACGAGCAGTACTTC	CASSGTGGPLDPYYEQYF
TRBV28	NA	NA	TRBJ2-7	TGTGCCAGCACCCTAGGAGGGTCGTCCCACGAGCAGTACTTC	CASTLGGSSHEQYF
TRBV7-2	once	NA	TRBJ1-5	TGTGCCAGCAGCTTAGTACTCTCTACCCATCAGCCCCAGCATTTT	CASSLVLSTHQPQHF
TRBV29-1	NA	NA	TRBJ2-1	TGCAGCGTTGAAAACGGTTACAATGAGCAGTTCTTC	CSVENGYNEQFF
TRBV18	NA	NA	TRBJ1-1	TGTGCCAGCTCACCGGGAGAGGACACTGAAGCTTTCTTT	CASSPGEDTEAFF
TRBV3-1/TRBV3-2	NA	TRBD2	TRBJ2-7	TGTGCCAGCAGCCAAGAGGGCGAGGGAGGGGAGCAGTACTTC	CASSQEGEGGEQYF
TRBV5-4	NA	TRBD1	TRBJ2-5	TGTGCCAGCAGCCCCCAGGGGGCGGAAGAGACCCAGTACTTC	CASSPQGAEETQYF
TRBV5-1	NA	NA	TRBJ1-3	TGCGCCAGCAGTCAGAAAATGACAGACGGCTCTGGAAACACCATATATTTT	CASSQKMTDGSGNTIYF
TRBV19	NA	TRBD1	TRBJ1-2	TGTGCCAGTATCCTCGGACAGGGGGCCCTGAACTATGGCTACACCTTC	CASILGQGALNYGYTF
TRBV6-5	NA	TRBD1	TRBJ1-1	TGTGCCAGCAGGTACAGGACAGGGCCCACTGAAGCTTTCTTT	CASRYRTGPTEAFF
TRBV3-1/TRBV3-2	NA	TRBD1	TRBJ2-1	TGTGCCAGCAGCCAAAGAGTAGGGACAGGGAATAATGAGCAGTTCTTC	CASSQRVGTGNNEQFF
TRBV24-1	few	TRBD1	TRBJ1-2	TGTGCCACCAGTGATCAGGGGGCCTACACCTTC	CATSDQGAYTF
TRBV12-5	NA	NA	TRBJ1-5	TGTGCTAGCTCAGGGTCGGATCAGCCCCAGCATTTT	CASSGSDQPQHF
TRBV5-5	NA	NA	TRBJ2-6	TGTGCCAGCAGCCTTTTTGACAGGTTGCTATCTGGGGCCAACGTCCTGACTTTC	CASSLFDRLLSGANVLTF
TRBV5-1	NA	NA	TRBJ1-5	TGCGCCAGCAGCTTGAGTTACATGAGCAATCAGCCCCAGCATTTT	CASSLSYMSNQPQHF
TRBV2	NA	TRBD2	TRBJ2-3	TGTGCCTCCGGGGACGGGAGGGTCATAGATACGCAGTATTTT	CASGDGRVIDTQYF
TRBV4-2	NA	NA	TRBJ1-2	TGTGCCAGCAGCCAGGACATCAACGGGCAAGGCTACACCTTC	CASSQDINGQGYTF
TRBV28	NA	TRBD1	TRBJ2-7	TGTGCCAGCAGTTCGAAAACGACGGACAGGAGCTCCTACGAGCAGTACTTC	CASSSKTTDRSSYEQYF
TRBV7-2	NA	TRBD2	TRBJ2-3	TGTGCCAGCAGCATTACCTTGGGACTAGCCAACGACATCGGAGATACGCAGTATTTT	CASSITLGLANDIGDTQYF
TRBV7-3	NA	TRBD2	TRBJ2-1	TGTGCCAGCAGCTTAACGGCGGGAGAGGGCGAGCAGTTCTTC	CASSLTAGEGEQFF
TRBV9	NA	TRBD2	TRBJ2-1	TGTGCCAGCAGCCAGGGACTAGCGGGGCTATGGGGGCAGTTCTTC	CASSQGLAGLWGQFF
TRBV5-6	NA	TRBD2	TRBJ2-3	TGTGCCAGCAGCTTGGGACTAGCGGGGGAGGGAGATACGCAGTATTTT	CASSLGLAGEGDTQYF
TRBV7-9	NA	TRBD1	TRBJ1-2	TGTGCCAGCAGCCCCCCGGGACAGGGGATTGGCTACACCTTC	CASSPPGQGIGYTF
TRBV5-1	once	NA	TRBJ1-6	TGCGCCAGCAGCTTGGGGACAGTTGAGTCACCCCTCCACTTT	CASSLGTVESPLHF
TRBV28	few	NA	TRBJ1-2	TGTGCCAGCAGTTTACAGGGGAAAGGCTACACCTTC	CASSLQGKGYTF
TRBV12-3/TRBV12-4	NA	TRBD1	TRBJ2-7	TGTGCCAGCAGCCTCAGACAGGGGGACGAGCAGTACTTC	CASSLRQGDEQYF
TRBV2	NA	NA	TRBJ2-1	TGTGCCAGCAGTGAAGTGCGGGGGCTAAATGAGCAGTTCTTC	CASSEVRGLNEQFF
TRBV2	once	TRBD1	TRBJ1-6	TGTGCCAGCAGTGATTTGACAGGGCGGTCACCCCTCCACTTT	CASSDLTGRSPLHF
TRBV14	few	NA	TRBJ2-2	TGTGCCAGCAGCCAAGATTTCCCAGGGCCGAACACCGGGGAGCTGTTTTTT	CASSQDFPGPNTGELFF
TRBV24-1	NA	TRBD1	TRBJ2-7	TGTGCCACCAGTGATGCCCCGGACAGGGAGTTTAACGAGCAGTACTTC	CATSDAPDREFNEQYF
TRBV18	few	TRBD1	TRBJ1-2	TGTGCCAGCCGTCGACAGGGGGTAATAGGCTACACCTTC	CASRRQGVIGYTF
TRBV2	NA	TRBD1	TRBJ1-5	TGTGCCAGCAGTGCAGGGACAGGGGATCAGCCCCAGCATTTT	CASSAGTGDQPQHF
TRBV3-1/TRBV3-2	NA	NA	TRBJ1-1	TGTGCCAGCAGCCAAGGGACAACTGAAGCTTTCTTT	CASSQGTTEAFF
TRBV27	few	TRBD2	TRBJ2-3	TGTGCCAGCAGTTTATGGGCTAGCGGGAGAAGCACAGATACGCAGTATTTT	CASSLWASGRSTDTQYF
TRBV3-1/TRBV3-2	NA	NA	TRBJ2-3	TGTGCCAGCAGCCAAGATCTCGCGGGGCTGAGGGATACGCAGTATTTT	CASSQDLAGLRDTQYF
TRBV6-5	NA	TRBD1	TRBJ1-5	TGTGCCAGCAGAGACGACAGGGGGTACAATCAGCCCCAGCATTTT	CASRDDRGYNQPQHF
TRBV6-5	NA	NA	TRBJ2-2	TGTGCCAGCAGACGGGACTTAGGATACACCGGGGAGCTGTTTTTT	CASRRDLGYTGELFF
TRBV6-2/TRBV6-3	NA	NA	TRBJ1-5	TGTGCCAGCAGTTACGGGGGCGAAAATCAGCCCCAGCATTTT	CASSYGGENQPQHF
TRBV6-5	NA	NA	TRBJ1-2	TGTGCCAGCAGTAAATCAGGGTATGGCTACACCTTC	CASSKSGYGYTF
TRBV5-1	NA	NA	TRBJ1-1	TGCGCCAGCAAAGAGGGCGGTAACGCTGAAGCTTTCTTT	CASKEGGNAEAFF
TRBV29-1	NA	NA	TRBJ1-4	TGCAGCTTTCTTCGGGTCGAAGGCGAAAAACTGTTTTTT	CSFLRVEGEKLFF
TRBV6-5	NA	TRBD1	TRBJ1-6	TGTGCCAGCTCAGGACAGGGAGATTCACCCCTCCACTTT	CASSGQGDSPLHF
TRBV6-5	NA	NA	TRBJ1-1	TGTGCCAGCAGTTACGGGGGAGGTGGAACTGAAGCTTTCTTT	CASSYGGGGTEAFF
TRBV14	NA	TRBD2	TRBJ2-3	TGTGCCAGCAGCCCGTGGGGGGGGAGGACAGATACGCAGTATTTT	CASSPWGGRTDTQYF
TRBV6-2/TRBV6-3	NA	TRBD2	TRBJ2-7	TGTGCCAGCAGTTACAACATTGTGGGGACTAGCGCATCCATCGAGCAGTACTTC	CASSYNIVGTSASIEQYF
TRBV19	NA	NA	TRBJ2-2	TGTGCCAGTAGTATGGCGGGCACCGGGGAGCTGTTTTTT	CASSMAGTGELFF
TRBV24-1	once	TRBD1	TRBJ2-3	TGTGCCACAGAGACAGGGGCCCCCACAGATACGCAGTATTTT	CATETGAPTDTQYF
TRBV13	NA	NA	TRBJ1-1	TGTGCCAGCAGCTCTAACAGGAACACTGAAGCTTTCTTT	CASSSNRNTEAFF
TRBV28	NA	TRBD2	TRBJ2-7	TGTGCCACCCTTCCGGGAGGACTAGCGGCCTACGAGCAGTACTTC	CATLPGGLAAYEQYF
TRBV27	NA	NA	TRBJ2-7	TGTGCCAGCAGTTCAAGGGGTCTCCACGAGCAGTACTTC	CASSSRGLHEQYF
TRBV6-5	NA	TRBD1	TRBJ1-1	TGTGCCAGCAGTTACTTTGACAGGGGAGGGACTGAAGCTTTCTTT	CASSYFDRGGTEAFF
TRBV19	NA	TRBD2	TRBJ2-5	TGTGCCAGTAGCCGGACTAGCGGGGGAGAGACCCAGTACTTC	CASSRTSGGETQYF
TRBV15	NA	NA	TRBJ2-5	TGTGCCACCAGCAGAGATGTGGGGGGGGCGGGATTGGAGACCCAGTACTTC	CATSRDVGGAGLETQYF
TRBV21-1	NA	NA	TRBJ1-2	TGTGCCAGAAATAGGAGTCGGAGGGGCTACACCTTC	CARNRSRRGYTF